A single sample is the source of the 12 T cell receptor beta chains below, sequenced in a study of blood T cell repertoires in COVID-19. Repertoires were generated with immunoSEQ multiplex PCR, while TCRdb's copy carries only in-frame clones and drops some. Of about 270,000 clones in the sample, 70% to 90% were seen once. The sequencing sample was made of peripheral blood. The origin of the receptors is a woman in her 70s with acute or convalescent COVID-19.

V is TRBV6-5 and J is TRBJ1-4; 8 bases agree with TRBD1. The CDR3 consists of 13 residues. Germline CDR1 reads MNHEY; CDR2 reads SVGAGI. V lost 8 bases, J lost 5 bases, and 4 bases stayed unmatched. CDR3 nucleotides: TGTGCCAGCGCCAGGACAGGGAATGAAAAACTGTTTTTT. This sequence encodes CASARTGNEKLFF.

V is TRBV5-6 and J is TRBJ1-1; 7 positions agree with TRBD1. The CDR3 is made up of 14 amino acids. V lost 4 bases and J lost 1; bases outside the gene matches: 4. Looked up from germline, CDR1 is SGHDT and CDR2 is YYEEEE. This CDR3 is CASSLDRRNTEAFF. In DNA, the CDR3 is TGTGCCAGCAGCCTGGACAGGAGGAACACTGAAGCTTTCTTT.

This clone has just one count. V gene TRBV11-2 combines with J gene TRBJ1-2; the D gene is possibly TRBD1 (5 bases). The CDR3 spans 13 residues. Trimming pared 5 bases from V and 4 bases from J, leaving 11 bases between. Germline CDR1 reads SGHAT; CDR2 reads FQNNGV. In DNA form, the CDR3 reads TGTGCCAGCAGCCTCGGGGGGATCTATGGCTACACCTTC. Its protein is CASSLGGIYGYTF.

This rearrangement joins TRBV3-1 (or the pseudogene TRBV3-2) to TRBJ1-2, with D possibly matching TRBD1 (5 bases). The germline V gene encodes CDR1 LGHDT and CDR2 YNNKEL (reference sequence). CDR3 length equals 12 residues. Trimming took 4 bases from V and 6 from J, leaving 9 bases between them. CDR3 region: CASSLGGNGYTF. The CDR3 bases are TGTGCCAGCAGCCTCGGGGGAAATGGCTACACCTTC.

This clone came up once. The chain recombines TRBV4-2 with TRBJ2-5, with D tentatively TRBD2 (7 bases). The CDR3 spans 17 residues. Germline V gene sequence: CDR1 LGHNA, CDR2 YNFKEQ. V shed 3 bases and J shed 1 base, with 18 bases lying between them. The CDR3 sequence: CASSHGWAGALQETQYF. CDR3 DNA: TGTGCCAGCAGCCACGGCTGGGCGGGGGCCCTCCAAGAGACCCAGTACTTC.

The CDR3 loop is CASSPNTRANTEAFF. DNA for the CDR3: TGTGCCAGCTCACCGAATACCAGGGCGAACACTGAAGCTTTCTTT. V is TRBV18 and J is TRBJ1-1, with a possible D match to TRBD1 (5 bases). There are 15 residues in the CDR3. Per the germline V gene, CDR1 is KGHSH and CDR2 is LQKENI. V gave up 3 bases and J gave up 1 base, with 12 bases separating them.

The V gene is TRBV14, the J gene TRBJ2-5, with a weak D call TRBD2 (5 bases). Between the trimmed V and J ends, which lost 1 base and 4 bases, there was a span of 13 bases. Germline loops: CDR1 SGHDN, CDR2 FVKESK. The CDR3 runs to 15 residues. The CDR3 DNA is TGTGCCAGCAGCCAAGCCCGGACTGCCGGAGAGACCCAGTACTTC. Protein sequence: CASSQARTAGETQYF. The full variable domain, with the rest looked up from reference TRBV14 and TRBJ2-5, is EAGVTQFPSHSVIEKGQTVTLRCDPISGHDNLYWYRRVMGKEIKFLLHFVKESKQDESGMPNNRFLAERTGGTYSTLKVQPAELEDSGVYFCASSQARTAGETQYFGPGTRLLVL.

This chain's CDR3 is CASTRGEGPYEQYF. The CDR3 DNA reads TGCGCCAGCACCCGGGGGGAGGGCCCCTACGAGCAGTACTTC. V and J are TRBV5-1 and TRBJ2-7, with 7 bases identical to TRBD2. J gave up 2 bases and V 6 bases, and 8 bases lay outside the gene matches. This CDR3 has 14 residues. The germline V gene has CDR1 SGHRS and CDR2 YFSETQ.

CDR3 DNA: TGTGCCACCAGGGCAGGGAGGCCCAACTATGGCTACACCTTC. Amino acid sequence: CATRAGRPNYGYTF. This rearrangement joins TRBV24-1 to TRBJ1-2, with D perhaps TRBD1 (5 bases). This CDR3 has 14 residues. The germline V gene encodes CDR1 KGHDR and CDR2 SFDVKD. V lost 7 bases to trimming and J lost 2 bases, with 13 bases between them.

The chain is built from TRBV5-4 and TRBJ1-2, with D tentatively TRBD1 (6 bases). CDR3 size: 14 residues. With 4 bases removed from V and 5 bases from J, the gap between germline ends came to 15 bases. Germline CDR1 and CDR2: SGHNT and YYREEE (reference sequence). The CDR3 region is CASSLQQGRYGYTF. The CDR3 bases are TGTGCCAGCAGCCTCCAACAGGGACGGTATGGCTACACCTTC.

J is TRBJ1-1 and V is TRBV18; the D gene is possibly TRBD1 (5 bases). Trimming removed 3 bases at V and 6 bases at J, with 11 bases between. The CDR3 extends over 13 amino acids. Germline CDR1 and CDR2: KGHSH and LQKENI. The CDR3 here is CASSPNKGAEAFF. In DNA form, the CDR3 reads TGTGCCAGCTCACCGAACAAAGGGGCTGAAGCTTTCTTT.

The CDR3, as DNA: TGTGCCTGGAGCACAGGTCCGGACCTTTATGGCTACACCTTC. This translates into CAWSTGPDLYGYTF. The chain couples TRBV30 to TRBJ1-2; D perhaps matches TRBD1 (5 bases). V gave up 3 bases and J gave up 5 bases, with 16 bases separating them. Germline-derived CDR1 and CDR2 are GTSNPN and SVGIG (reference sequence). The length of the CDR3 is 14 residues.